The next 5 T cell receptor beta chains were all read from a single sample in a study of blood T cells in healthy people across ages. Through a sample-barcoded 5' primer and a J-beta primer mix, a second PCR was run for roughly 6 to 11 cycles. Via MiXCR, TCRdb re-called the 5' RACE reads, giving one row per CDR3 protein. The profile shows over 1,300,000 distinct CDR3 sequences, 59% of them singletons. Sequencing used blood. The receptors stem from a man aged 18 to 29 in good health.

The V gene is TRBV14, the J gene TRBJ2-1; perhaps TRBD2 as D (5 bases). Germline V gene lookup returns CDR1 SGHDN and CDR2 FVKESK. The CDR3 extends over 13 amino acids. V shed 0 bases and J shed 12 bases, with 12 bases lying between them. The CDR3 DNA is TGTGCCAGCAGCCAAGATCTGCGGGCCGGGCAGTTCTTC. Translated: CASSQDLRAGQFF.

This clonotype showed up just a few times. The CDR3 here is CASSLAVGASAETQYF. The CDR3, as DNA: TGTGCCAGCAGTTTGGCTGTCGGGGCTAGTGCGGAGACCCAGTACTTC. V and J are TRBV12-3 or TRBV12-4 and TRBJ2-5; D might be TRBD1 or TRBD2, each matching 5 bases. V was shortened by 3 bases and J by 5 bases, with 19 bases between the two germline ends. CDR3 length: 16 residues.

The gene calls are TRBV29-1 and TRBJ1-4; D remains ambiguous. V lost 3 bases, J lost 0 bases, and 11 bases lay in between. Looked up from germline, CDR1 is SQVTM and CDR2 is ANQGSEA. This CDR3 comprises 15 residues. CDR3 bases: TGCAGCGTTGAGGGCCCCGGAGCAACTAATGAAAAACTGTTTTTT. It translates to CSVEGPGATNEKLFF.

This clonotype was observed a single time. The chain has TRBV10-3 and TRBJ2-7, with TRBD1 matching 8 bases. This CDR3 comprises 15 residues. Unmatched junction bases numbered 8, after V lost 2 bases and J lost 5 bases. Per germline, CDR1 ENHRY and CDR2 SYGVKD. The CDR3 coding sequence is TGTGCCATCAGTGAGACAGCGGACAGGGTGAACGAGCAGTACTTC. Translating gives CAISETADRVNEQYF.

The V gene is TRBV29-1, the J gene TRBJ2-1; tentatively, D is TRBD1 or TRBD2 (5 bases each). The CDR3 consists of 16 residues. Germline V lookup: CDR1 SQVTM, CDR2 ANQGSEA. Trimming stripped 1 base from V and 4 bases from J, with 17 bases between. The chain's CDR3 is CSVEGTSHGVYNEQFF. The CDR3 bases are TGCAGCGTTGAAGGGACATCTCACGGGGTTTACAATGAGCAGTTCTTC.